This T cell receptor (beta chain) is from a study of blood T cell repertoires in COVID-19 (dated by TCRdb to the early 2020s). Regarding the complete study: Samples from collaborators originated in the United States, Italy and Spain and spanned both the acute and convalescent phases of COVID-19. The prospective study material was composed of cDNA or gDNA derived from T cells, B-cell-depleted T cells, or PBMCs. The repertoires were made available in a free public database intended to serve as a resource for research on the immune response to SARS-CoV-2. Where available, HLA class I and class II types were obtained from metadata supplied by the sample provider rather than from assay-based typing. A de-identified subject ID, COVID-19 status, age in years and sex were almost always included in the sample metadata. Samples came from the ongoing ImmuneRACE study (first 160 participants) plus 1,254 subjects from 6 global collaborators. Subjects who had been exposed to COVID-19, were actively infected with it, or had recovered from it provided the deeply sampled blood TCRbeta repertoires that made up the dataset. What the research found in general, with its limitations: How much clinical and demographic metadata was included differed by source and by participant, and the metadata was provided uncurated.

From cysteine to phenylalanine, the CDR3 is 11 amino acids long. The sequence is cut down to CDR3 DNA, 33 bases in frame from base 1. V is shortened by 4 bases, J by 7 bases, and the region joining them spans 7 bases. Per the germline V gene, MNHEY is the CDR1 and SVGAGI is the CDR2. TCRbeta CDR3 regions were amplified from genomic DNA using the immunoSEQ Assay, a bias-controlled multiplex PCR. The authors' analysis ran thus. Within the assay, amplification of reference gene primers was used to estimate how many nucleated cells each sample contained. To quantify the absolute abundance of each unique TCRbeta CDR3 rearrangement, sequence reads were collapsed and filtered. For each sample, productive Simpson clonality was calculated by taking the square root of Simpson's diversity index across productive rearrangements. TCRdb holds this immuneACCESS table with in-frame rearrangements only. Some clones are missing; in checked studies, unresolved V genes explain under half, and the rest has no known cause. That table furnishes V, J and clone size, whereas the DNA furnished D and trimming. Here the sample has over 85,000 clones; 70% to 90% occur a single time. The ten largest clones represent approximately 2% of the sample.

The collaborating institutions used their own protocols to collect whole blood in K2EDTA tubes. For TCRbeta analysis, collaborator samples were shipped as frozen whole blood, as isolated PBMCs, or as DNA extracted from either sample type. On this clone itself: What this receptor recognizes is not known. Per-base quality was not reported, and no clone a single base away is much larger than it.

The sequence came from a man aged 45-65 years with active COVID-19. Sequencing was carried out using peripheral blood. In this chain, TRBV6-5 is recombined with TRBJ1-1; the D gene identity is not certain. CDR3 protein: CASSSAGEAFF. The DNA is as follows: TGTGCCAGCAGTTCAGCAGGTGAAGCTTTCTTT.